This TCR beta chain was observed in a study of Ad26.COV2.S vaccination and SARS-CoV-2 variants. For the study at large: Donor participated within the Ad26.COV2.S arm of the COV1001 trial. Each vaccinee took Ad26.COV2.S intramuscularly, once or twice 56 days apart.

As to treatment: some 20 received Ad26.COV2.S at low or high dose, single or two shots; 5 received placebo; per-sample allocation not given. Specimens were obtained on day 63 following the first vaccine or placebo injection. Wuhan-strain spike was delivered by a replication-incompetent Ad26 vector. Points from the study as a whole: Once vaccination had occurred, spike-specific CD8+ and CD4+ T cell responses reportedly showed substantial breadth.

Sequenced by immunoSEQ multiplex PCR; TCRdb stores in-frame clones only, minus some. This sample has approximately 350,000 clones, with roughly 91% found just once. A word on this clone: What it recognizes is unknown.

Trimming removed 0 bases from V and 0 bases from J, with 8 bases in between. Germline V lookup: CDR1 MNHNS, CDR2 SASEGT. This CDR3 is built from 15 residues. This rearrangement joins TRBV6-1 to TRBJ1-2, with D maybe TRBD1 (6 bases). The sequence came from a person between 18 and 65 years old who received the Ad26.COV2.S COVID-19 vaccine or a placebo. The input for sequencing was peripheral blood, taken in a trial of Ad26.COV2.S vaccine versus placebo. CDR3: CASSEATGANYGYTF. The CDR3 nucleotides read TGTGCCAGCAGTGAAGCGACAGGAGCTAACTATGGCTACACCTTC.